This entry lists 28 T cell receptor beta chains sequenced from one sample in a study of technical replicates of blood from several donors. Assay used: immunoSEQ multiplex PCR; TCRdb lists only in-frame clones, some missing. Of approximately 80,000 clones in the sample, 91% were seen once. The sequencing input was T cells isolated from PBMCs. These receptors all come from a human donor in good health.

The chain recombines TRBV27 with TRBJ2-7; perhaps TRBD1 as D (5 bases). There are 14 residues in the CDR3. V gave up 7 bases and J gave up 2 bases, with 15 bases separating them. Germline V lookup: CDR1 MNHEY, CDR2 SMNVEV (reference sequence). The DNA for the CDR3 is TGTGCCAGCATGACAGAAAGATCGACCTACGAGCAGTACTTC. Amino acids: CASMTERSTYEQYF.

The V gene is TRBV14, the J gene TRBJ1-1, with 8 bases that match TRBD1. Germline trimming cut 3 bases from V and 5 bases from J; bases unmatched to any gene: 8. There are 15 residues in the CDR3. Germline CDR1 is SGHDN and CDR2 is FVKESK. The CDR3 DNA sequence: TGTGCCAGCAGCCAGGCTACAGGGGGAAGGACTGAAGCTTTCTTT. Translation: CASSQATGGRTEAFF.

The chain combines TRBV6-5 with TRBJ1-3; the match to TRBD1 covers 7 bases. V gave up 5 bases and J gave up 5 bases; unmatched junction bases: 9. The germline V gene encodes CDR1 MNHEY and CDR2 SVGAGI. The CDR3 has 15 amino acids. The CDR3 DNA reads TGTGCCAGCAGTATCCGGGACAGAGGGCGAAACACCATATATTTT. This sequence encodes CASSIRDRGRNTIYF.

This clone was seen a single time. The V gene is TRBV5-4, the J gene TRBJ1-2; 8 bases align to TRBD1. The ends lost 4 bases at V and 4 bases at J; junction bases unmatched: 3. This CDR3 spans 13 amino acids. The germline V gene encodes CDR1 SGHNT and CDR2 YYREEE (reference sequence). This chain's CDR3 is CASSPTGVYGYTF. In DNA form, the CDR3 reads TGTGCCAGCAGCCCGACAGGGGTCTATGGCTACACCTTC.

J is TRBJ1-6 and V is TRBV9; tentatively, D is TRBD1 (5 bases). This CDR3 contains 14 residues. The ends were cut back, 3 bases at V and 9 bases at J, with 13 bases in the middle. Germline lookup yields CDR1 SGDLS and CDR2 YYNGEE. As DNA, the CDR3 is TGTGCCAGCAGCGGGGGTGGGGCAGGTTCACCCCTCCACTTT. Translated, it gives CASSGGGAGSPLHF.

The CDR3 DNA reads TGTGCCAGCAGCCGAGGGAGAGGGCCTGGAAACACCATATATTTT. Amino acid sequence: CASSRGRGPGNTIYF. The V and J genes are TRBV5-6 and TRBJ1-3; D is ambiguous. This CDR3 spans 15 amino acids. Trimming removed 4 bases at V and 2 bases at J, with 13 bases between. Germline assignment: CDR1 SGHDT and CDR2 YYEEEE.

The chain employs TRBV29-1 and TRBJ2-2; D is possibly TRBD1 (6 bases). Trimming left V 4 bases short and J 0 bases short, with 12 bases between. Germline assignment: CDR1 SQVTM and CDR2 ANQGSEA. This CDR3 region has 15 residues. In nucleotides, the CDR3 is TGCAGCGTTGGTCGGGACACCACGAACACCGGGGAGCTGTTTTTT. Translating it yields CSVGRDTTNTGELFF.

This clone came up a few times. The rearrangement links TRBV2 to TRBJ1-1, with D possibly being TRBD1 (5 bases). Germline CDR1 is SNHLY and CDR2 is FYNNEI. The V gene lost 6 bases and the J gene lost 6 bases, with 20 bases spanning the gap. CDR3 size: 15 residues. CDR3 in DNA: TGTGCCAGCAGCGTTGTGCGGGGCTCTTCGGCTGAAGCTTTCTTT. Translated, it gives CASSVVRGSSAEAFF.

The gene calls are TRBV29-1 and TRBJ2-1; 8 bases match TRBD1. This CDR3 comprises 11 residues. The germline V gene has CDR1 SQVTM and CDR2 ANQGSEA. The trim removed 8 bases at V and 10 bases at J, leaving 7 bases unmatched. This CDR3 is CSLPTGGEQFF. The CDR3 bases are TGCAGCCTTCCCACAGGGGGAGAGCAGTTCTTC.

The rearrangement uses TRBV9 and TRBJ2-3; TRBD2 matches 16 bases. This CDR3 comprises 16 residues. Germline loops: CDR1 SGDLS, CDR2 YYNGEE. The V gene end was trimmed by 3 bases and the J gene end by 3 bases; junction bases not matched to a gene: 1. Here the CDR3 reads CASSGGLAGGTDTQYF. DNA of the CDR3: TGTGCCAGCAGCGGGGGACTAGCGGGAGGGACAGATACGCAGTATTTT.

The chain combines TRBV5-1 with TRBJ2-7; 10 bases line up with TRBD2. V lost 6 bases, J lost 6 bases, and 9 bases stayed unmatched. The CDR3 has 14 residues. Germline V gene sequence: CDR1 SGHRS, CDR2 YFSETQ. CDR3 sequence reads: CASTPGTSDSEQYF. The CDR3 DNA sequence: TGCGCCAGCACCCCCGGGACTAGCGATAGCGAGCAGTACTTC.

This clone was observed a single time. In nucleotides, the CDR3 is TGCGCCACCAGACCGACATTTCAGCGGGGGACCACCGGGGAGCTGTTTTTT. It yields the protein CATRPTFQRGTTGELFF. The J gene is TRBJ2-2, the V gene TRBV4-1; 8 bases align to TRBD2. The CDR3 has 17 amino acids. After removal of 10 bases from V and 4 bases from J, the junction contained 17 bases not matched to a gene. Germline V gives CDR1 MGHRA, CDR2 YSYEKL.

The chain combines TRBV6-1 with TRBJ1-2, with a tentative D call TRBD1 (6 bases). The ends were cut back, 1 base at V and 7 bases at J, with 19 bases in the middle. CDR3 length: 16 residues. Germline V gene lookup returns CDR1 MNHNS and CDR2 SASEGT. CDR3 DNA sequence: TGTGCCAGCAGTGAAGAAGGTTTACCATTAGGGGGTGGCTACACCTTC. Translation gives CASSEEGLPLGGGYTF.

The chain links TRBV6-1 to TRBJ1-5, with D perhaps matching TRBD1 (5 bases). The CDR3 loop spans 15 amino acids. The V end was cut by 0 bases, the J end by 5 bases, with 11 bases between. CDR1 MNHNS and CDR2 SASEGT come from the germline V gene. The CDR3 DNA follows: TGTGCCAGCAGTGAAGCCCCAGGGCCGCATCAGCCCCAGCATTTT. Residues: CASSEAPGPHQPQHF.

This rearrangement joins TRBV7-8 to TRBJ2-7; D perhaps matches TRBD2 (5 bases). V was pared by 0 bases and J by 2 bases, with 11 bases between. Germline V gene data show CDR1 as SGHVS and CDR2 as FQNEAQ. This CDR3 is 15 amino acids long. CDR3 nucleotides: TGTGCCAGCAGCTTAGCTCCGCGGGTCCCCTACGAGCAGTACTTC. It specifies CASSLAPRVPYEQYF.

The chain is built from TRBV5-4 and TRBJ2-2; no clear D. Trimming stripped 2 bases from V and 1 base from J, with 9 bases between. In germline, CDR1 is SGHNT, CDR2 YYREEE (reference sequence). The CDR3 totals 15 residues. In nucleotides, the CDR3 is TGTGCCAGCAGCTTCTTAGCAGAGAACACCGGGGAGCTGTTTTTT. This translates into CASSFLAENTGELFF.

The V gene is TRBV2, the J gene TRBJ2-7, with 8 bases identical to TRBD1. The trim removed 9 bases at V and 6 bases at J, leaving 10 bases unmatched. CDR1 SNHLY and CDR2 FYNNEI come from the germline V gene. The CDR3 has 13 residues. The CDR3 DNA reads as TGTGCCAGAACCGGGACAGGCGTTTCCGAGCAGTACTTC. Its protein product is CARTGTGVSEQYF.

The genes are TRBV19 and TRBJ2-7, with TRBD1 matching 9 bases. From germline, CDR1 is LNHDA and CDR2 SQIVND (reference sequence). With V trimmed by 5 bases and J by 3 bases, 5 bases remained unmatched. The CDR3 spans 14 residues. CDR3 nucleotides: TGTGCCAGTAGTGGACCGGGACAGGGCTACGAGCAGTACTTC. This gives the protein CASSGPGQGYEQYF.

This chain joins TRBV9 and TRBJ2-2, with 9 bases fitting TRBD1. Germline CDR1 is SGDLS and CDR2 is YYNGEE. The CDR3 has 16 amino acids. With 6 bases clipped from V and 6 bases from J, the junction kept 12 bases outside the gene matches. The CDR3 is CASTSPGTGSPGELFF. CDR3 DNA: TGTGCCAGCACCTCCCCCGGGACAGGGTCGCCCGGGGAGCTGTTTTTT.

The chain has TRBV9 and TRBJ1-2, with 9 nucleotides matching TRBD1. The CDR3 is made up of 13 amino acids. Germline V gives CDR1 SGDLS, CDR2 YYNGEE. J gave up 8 bases and V 0 bases, and 2 bases lay outside the gene matches. CDR3 residues: CASSVDRGRGYTF. The CDR3 nucleotides read TGTGCCAGCAGCGTAGACAGGGGGCGCGGCTACACCTTC.

CDR3 in amino acids: CAISESPGQTGSEEKLFF. CDR3 sequence (DNA): TGTGCCATCAGTGAGTCCCCGGGACAGACCGGATCAGAGGAAAAACTGTTTTTT. The gene calls are TRBV10-3 and TRBJ1-4, with 7 bases that match TRBD1. The CDR3 spans 18 residues. In germline, CDR1 is ENHRY, CDR2 SYGVKD. The trim removed 0 bases at V and 8 bases at J, leaving 15 bases unmatched.

This clone was seen only once. At one end, the junction sequence differs from germline, possibly due to a read error. V and J are TRBV10-3 and TRBJ2-5; 9 nucleotides align to TRBD2. CDR3 size: 13 residues. Germline loops: CDR1 ENHRY, CDR2 SYGVKD. The CDR3 DNA sequence: TGTGCCGTCAGCGGGGGGCTCCAAGAGACCCAGTACTTC. Translated, it gives CAVSGGLQETQYF.

The gene calls are TRBV10-3 and TRBJ2-1, with 7 bases matching TRBD1. This CDR3 is 17 amino acids long. Germline V gene sequence: CDR1 ENHRY, CDR2 SYGVKD. V lost 4 bases and J lost 0; bases outside the gene matches: 9. The CDR3 sequence: CAISGKDRSSSYNEQFF. The CDR3 DNA sequence: TGTGCCATCAGTGGTAAGGACAGGTCGAGCTCCTACAATGAGCAGTTCTTC.

The chain couples TRBV4-2 to TRBJ1-4; perhaps TRBD1 as D (6 bases). The germline V gene has CDR1 LGHNA and CDR2 YNFKEQ. The CDR3 is 15 residues long. V shed 7 bases and J shed 7 bases, with 19 bases lying between them. CDR3 sequence reads: CASTTTGGRPEKLFF. DNA of the CDR3: TGTGCCAGCACCACAACGGGGGGGCGCCCTGAAAAACTGTTTTTT.

The chain links TRBV28 to TRBJ1-1; 8 bases align to TRBD1. V was clipped by 5 bases and J by 1 base; unmatched bases: 9. There are 16 residues in the CDR3. The germline CDR1 and CDR2 sequences are MDHEN and SYDVKM. The CDR3 coding sequence is TGTGCCAGCAGTCTAAGACAGGGGACGGGGAACACTGAAGCTTTCTTT. Protein product: CASSLRQGTGNTEAFF.

The chain couples TRBV28 to TRBJ2-7, with 7 bases lining up with TRBD1. V lost 2 bases and J lost 7; bases outside the gene matches: 11. Germline V lookup: CDR1 MDHEN, CDR2 SYDVKM. This CDR3 contains 15 residues. CDR3 nucleotides: TGTGCCAGCAGTTTACTTAGGACAGGTCATGGGGAGCAGTACTTC. Protein product: CASSLLRTGHGEQYF. The entire variable domain, with the rest obtained from reference TRBV28 and TRBJ2-7, is as follows: DVKVTQSSRYLVKRTGEKVFLECVQDMDHENMFWYRQDPGLGLRLIYFSYDVKMKEKGDIPEGYSVSREKKERFSLILESASTNQTSMYLCASSLLRTGHGEQYFGPGTRLTVT.

The rearrangement links TRBV25-1 to TRBJ1-4; the match to TRBD1 covers 8 bases. From germline, CDR1 is MGHDK and CDR2 SYGVNS. This CDR3 contains 13 residues. The ends lost 3 bases at V and 8 bases at J; junction bases unmatched: 2. For the CDR3, the DNA is TGTGCCAGCAGTGACAGGGGGCAGGAAAAACTGTTTTTT. It is translated as CASSDRGQEKLFF.

V usage is TRBV7-6 and J usage is TRBJ2-1; D is uncertain. CDR3 length equals 14 residues. Trimming took off 0 bases at V and 5 bases at J, with 8 bases between the two ends. CDR1 is SGHVS and CDR2 is FNYEAQ in the germline V gene. CDR3 residues: CASSLALMNNEQFF. CDR3 nucleotides: TGTGCCAGCAGCTTAGCGCTAATGAACAATGAGCAGTTCTTC.